The T cell receptor (beta chain) described here comes from a study of graft-versus-host responses after intestinal transplantation. In the study overall: Among the recipients, all got anti-thymocyte globulin induction and then tacrolimus and steroids for 2 to 3 years.

Germline CDR1 SGHRS, CDR2 YFSETQ. The V end was cut by 4 bases, the J end by 1 base, with 12 bases between. The CDR3 runs 15 residues. There are a few counts of this clone. Antigen specificity is unknown. Notes on the study in general: Graft-donor T cell macrochimerism coincided with high graft-versus-host to host-versus-graft clonal ratios in allografts. GvH clones were identified in recipient marrow, with some first appearing in ileum or blood.

Assay used: immunoSEQ multiplex PCR; TCRdb lists only in-frame clones, some missing. Of about 99,000 clones listed, roughly 87% are singletons. The receptor was derived from a human donor who received an intestinal transplant. The gene calls are TRBV5-1 and TRBJ2-4; D uncertain. The starting material was unstimulated CD4+ T cells sorted from spleen or lymph node cells, obtained before intestinal transplant. The CDR3 sequence: CASSPTITAKNIQYF. CDR3 in DNA: TGCGCCAGCAGCCCAACTATTACGGCCAAAAACATTCAGTACTTC.